The 21 T cell receptor beta chains below were found in one sample sequenced in a study of control samples from healthy donors and cancer patients. Here immunoSEQ multiplex PCR was the method, and the copy in TCRdb shows in-frame clones only, minus some. Of about 75,000 clones in the sample, 84% were seen once. Specimen: blood. These receptors were obtained from a man aged 45-65 years in good health.

V is TRBV2 and J is TRBJ1-1, with D perhaps matching TRBD1 (5 bases). Germline V gives CDR1 SNHLY, CDR2 FYNNEI. The CDR3 has 14 amino acids. Trimming shortened V by 5 bases and J by 5 bases, and 15 bases separated the two germline ends. DNA for the CDR3: TGTGCCAGCAGTCGGGACTCTCGATGGACTGAAGCTTTCTTT. Protein product: CASSRDSRWTEAFF. The variable domain in full, completed from reference TRBV2 and TRBJ1-1, reads EPEVTQTPSHQVTQMGQEVILRCVPISNHLYFYWYRQILGQKVEFLVSFYNNEISEKSEIFDDQFSVERPDGSNFTLKIRSTKLEDSAMYFCASSRDSRWTEAFFGQGTRLTVV.

This CDR3 reads CASSQSTGTGGSEQYF. The DNA of the CDR3 is TGCGCCAGCAGCCAATCGACCGGGACAGGCGGTTCCGAGCAGTACTTC. The chain joins TRBV4-3 to TRBJ2-7; 8 nucleotides match TRBD1. Trimming took 2 bases from V and 6 from J; bases not matched to a gene: 12. Looked up from germline, CDR1 is LGHNA and CDR2 is YSLEER. This CDR3 has 16 amino acids.

The gene calls are TRBV24-1 and TRBJ2-1; 8 nucleotides align to TRBD2. CDR3 length: 16 residues. With V trimmed by 6 bases and J by 3 bases, 9 bases remained unmatched. The germline gives CDR1 KGHDR, CDR2 SFDVKD. CDR3 amino acids: CATSPGGGGYYNEQFF. The CDR3 bases are TGTGCCACCAGTCCGGGGGGGGGAGGCTACTACAATGAGCAGTTCTTC.

The V and J genes are TRBV19 and TRBJ2-7; D uncertain. CDR1 is LNHDA and CDR2 is SQIVND in the germline V gene (reference sequence). V lost 0 bases and J 0 bases, leaving 6 bases between the germline ends. The CDR3 runs to 14 residues. DNA for the CDR3: TGTGCCAGTAGTATAGACGGAATCTCCTACGAGCAGTACTTC. Amino acids: CASSIDGISYEQYF.

The rearrangement links TRBV6-1 to TRBJ2-1; D is unclear. The CDR3 is made up of 13 amino acids. CDR1 MNHNS and CDR2 SASEGT come from the germline V gene. The germline V and J ends were trimmed by 2 bases and 6 bases, with 8 bases remaining between them. CDR3 in DNA: TGTGCCAGCAGTGAAATGAGTGGCAATGAGCAGTTCTTC. It specifies CASSEMSGNEQFF.

The rearrangement joins TRBV12-3 or TRBV12-4 to TRBJ2-7; possible D gene TRBD1, 5 bases. The V end was cut by 3 bases, the J end by 3 bases, with 9 bases between. CDR3 length: 13 residues. The CDR3 bases are TGTGCCAGCAGTTTGGCAGGGAACTACGAGCAGTACTTC. Translating gives CASSLAGNYEQYF.

V usage is TRBV7-2 and J usage is TRBJ2-3; D perhaps matches TRBD1 (5 bases). There are 13 residues in the CDR3. Trimming took 1 base from V and 7 from J, leaving 9 bases between them. Germline V CDR1 and CDR2: SGHTA, FQGNSA. The CDR3 coding sequence is TGTGCCAGCAGCTTAGATCCAGGGAATACGCAGTATTTT. Residues: CASSLDPGNTQYF.

This clone came up once. The V and J genes are TRBV3-1 (or the pseudogene TRBV3-2) and TRBJ2-5; 15 bases are a match to TRBD2. CDR1 LGHDT and CDR2 YNNKEL come from the germline V gene (reference sequence). The CDR3 length is 16 residues. V dropped 4 bases and J dropped 5; count of bases not matched to a gene: 5. CDR3 region: CASSPGLAGGWETQYF. Here the CDR3 DNA reads TGTGCCAGCAGCCCGGGACTAGCGGGAGGATGGGAGACCCAGTACTTC.

The chain carries TRBV24-1 and TRBJ1-2; 12 bases agree with TRBD1. The CDR3 totals 18 residues. Germline CDR1 reads KGHDR; CDR2 reads SFDVKD. Trimming at V came to 4 bases and at J to 3 bases, leaving 11 bases not matched to a gene. The CDR3 nucleotides are TGTGCCACCAGTGAAGGGACAGGGGGCTTAACTTTGGACTATGGCTACACCTTC. Its translation is CATSEGTGGLTLDYGYTF.

V gene TRBV27 combines with J gene TRBJ1-5; D may be TRBD1 (5 bases). Germline loops: CDR1 MNHEY, CDR2 SMNVEV (reference sequence). This CDR3 spans 15 amino acids. Trimming removed 2 bases from V and 7 bases from J, with 15 bases in between. CDR3 loop: CASSLTGGVRQPQHF. CDR3 bases: TGTGCCAGCAGTTTAACGGGGGGAGTACGGCAGCCCCAGCATTTT.

The J gene is TRBJ2-7, the V gene TRBV27; 14 bases match TRBD2. Losses at the gene ends were 7 bases for V and 3 bases for J; bases not matched to a gene: 14. The CDR3 is 18 residues long. The germline V gene encodes CDR1 MNHEY and CDR2 SMNVEV (reference sequence). CDR3 amino acids: CASTTSGTSGSSGYEQYF. CDR3 nucleotide sequence: TGTGCCAGCACTACTTCCGGGACTAGCGGGAGCAGTGGCTACGAGCAGTACTTC.

The CDR3 loop is CASSLEQGSYEQYF. As DNA, the CDR3 is TGTGCCAGCAGTTTAGAACAGGGAAGCTACGAGCAGTACTTC. The chain combines TRBV28 with TRBJ2-7, with D possibly matching TRBD1 (6 bases). Germline V gives CDR1 MDHEN, CDR2 SYDVKM. The V end lost 2 bases, the J end lost 3 bases, and 11 bases lay between the germline ends. The CDR3 has 14 residues.

V usage is TRBV4-1 and J usage is TRBJ2-5; a weak D match, TRBD1 (6 bases). The CDR3 is 16 residues long. V lost 3 bases and J 5 bases, leaving 19 bases between the germline ends. Germline loops: CDR1 MGHRA, CDR2 YSYEKL. DNA of the CDR3: TGCGCCAGCAGCCATAACGTCAGGGGATCCGCGGAGACCCAGTACTTC. Amino acid sequence: CASSHNVRGSAETQYF.

This clone was counted a few times. This chain uses TRBV24-1 with TRBJ2-6, with 8 bases aligning to TRBD1. V lost 3 bases, J lost 2 bases, and 5 bases stayed unmatched. In germline, CDR1 is KGHDR, CDR2 SFDVKD. The CDR3 covers 17 residues. CDR3 amino acids: CATSDPDRGAGANVLTF. CDR3 nucleotides: TGTGCCACCAGTGATCCAGACAGGGGAGCTGGGGCCAACGTCCTGACTTTC.

The rearrangement uses TRBV6-5 and TRBJ1-1; 7 bases map to TRBD1. CDR1 and CDR2 from the germline V gene are MNHEY and SVGAGI. The junction had 9 bases not matched to a gene; V was cut back by 6 bases and J by 2 bases. The CDR3 covers 15 residues. The CDR3 DNA reads TGTGCCAGCAGATTATCAGGGGGATTTAACACTGAAGCTTTCTTT. This gives the protein CASRLSGGFNTEAFF.

J is TRBJ2-7 and V is TRBV25-1, with 12 bases lining up with TRBD1. This CDR3 spans 17 amino acids. Germline CDR1 MGHDK, CDR2 SYGVNS. Trimming took 7 bases from V and 3 from J; bases not matched to a gene: 13. CDR3 loop: CASTSETGQGADYEQYF. As DNA, the CDR3 is TGTGCCAGCACTTCCGAAACGGGACAGGGGGCCGACTACGAGCAGTACTTC.

The chain employs TRBV9 and TRBJ2-7; D uncertain. This CDR3 region has 16 residues. The germline CDR1 and CDR2 sequences are SGDLS and YYNGEE. Trimming took off 0 bases at V and 2 bases at J, with 15 bases between the two ends. CDR3 protein: CASSVDWRMSPYEQYF. The CDR3 coding sequence is TGTGCCAGCAGCGTAGATTGGCGGATGAGCCCCTACGAGCAGTACTTC. Together with reference TRBV9 and TRBJ2-7, the CDR3 gives the full variable domain: DSGVTQTPKHLITATGQRVTLRCSPRSGDLSVYWYQQSLDQGLQFLIQYYNGEERAKGNILERFSAQQFPDLHSELNLSSLELGDSALYFCASSVDWRMSPYEQYFGPGTRLTVT.

This rearrangement joins TRBV6-5 to TRBJ1-1, with D perhaps TRBD1 (6 bases). Germline V lookup: CDR1 MNHEY, CDR2 SVGAGI. V shed 2 bases and J shed 4 bases, with 11 bases lying between them. The CDR3 runs to 14 residues. CDR3 in DNA: TGTGCCAGCAGTTACGCGGGCAGGGGCACTGAAGCTTTCTTT. This codes for CASSYAGRGTEAFF.

The chain uses TRBV27 and TRBJ1-6; 9 bases are a match to TRBD1. Losses at the gene ends were 3 bases for V and 10 bases for J; bases not matched to a gene: 10. The CDR3 loop spans 16 amino acids. The germline V gene encodes CDR1 MNHEY and CDR2 SMNVEV (reference sequence). DNA of the CDR3: TGTGCCAGCAGTTTTAGTTCGGGACAGGGAAGGTCACCCCTCCACTTT. It yields the protein CASSFSSGQGRSPLHF.

Concerning this clone: The same CDR3 is also encoded by other DNA sequences in this sample. The V gene is TRBV10-3, the J gene TRBJ2-7; D not resolved. With 3 bases removed from V and 3 bases from J, the gap between germline ends came to 9 bases. Germline V gives CDR1 ENHRY, CDR2 SYGVKD. This CDR3 has 13 residues. DNA for the CDR3: TGTGCCATCAGTGAATCCCGGTTCTACGAGCAGTACTTC. Its translation: CAISESRFYEQYF.

DNA for the CDR3: TGTGCCATCAGCGTGGACGAGACCAATCAGCCCCAGCATTTT. Protein product: CAISVDETNQPQHF. This chain links TRBV10-3 with TRBJ1-5; no firm D call. Germline V lookup: CDR1 ENHRY, CDR2 SYGVKD. Trimming left V 6 bases short and J 3 bases short, with 12 bases between. CDR3 length: 14 residues.